A selection of T cell receptor beta chains follows, all from one sample in a study of T-cell memory formation after mild COVID-19. TCRdb reanalysed the 5' RACE reads using MiXCR and keeps one entry per CDR3 protein. Among about 200,000 distinct CDR3 sequences, about a sixth were seen once, and the ten largest hold more than 2%. The sequencing sample was made of PBMCs or a T cell subset sorted from them (not recorded which). The receptors originated from an adult woman who had mild COVID-19 (a few samples of this study predate the infection). Cell type and time point are not known. Each CDR3 is given with its conserved first and last residue. Fields, in order: V gene, D gene, clone size, J gene, CDR3 protein, CDR3 DNA. A D gene is named only where the DNA matches it firmly. Clone size, where shown, is once, few, many, or a class for clones that have expanded.

v_call: TRBV5-1
d_call: TRBD1
clone_size: many
j_call: TRBJ1-1
cdr3_aa: CASSLGQGSWVTEAFF
cdr3_nt: TGCGCCAGCAGCTTGGGACAGGGTTCTTGGGTCACTGAAGCTTTCTTT

v_call: TRBV3-1
d_call: -
clone_size: -
j_call: TRBJ2-6
cdr3_aa: CASSQDYRVRGSGANVLTF
cdr3_nt: TGTGCCAGCAGCCAAGATTATCGAGTCAGGGGCTCTGGGGCCAACGTCCTGACTTTC

v_call: TRBV2
d_call: -
clone_size: few
j_call: TRBJ2-7
cdr3_aa: CATSGPSYEQYF
cdr3_nt: TGTGCCACCTCGGGTCCCTCCTACGAGCAGTACTTC

v_call: TRBV12-3/TRBV12-4
d_call: TRBD1
clone_size: many
j_call: TRBJ2-7
cdr3_aa: CASRPGQGVSYF
cdr3_nt: TGTGCCAGCAGACCCGGACAGGGGGTGTCGTACTTC

v_call: TRBV24-1
d_call: TRBD1
clone_size: few
j_call: TRBJ2-3
cdr3_aa: CATSDLGTGSSDTQYF
cdr3_nt: TGTGCCACCAGTGATTTGGGGACAGGGTCTTCGGATACGCAGTATTTT

v_call: TRBV6-6
d_call: -
clone_size: few
j_call: TRBJ2-7
cdr3_aa: CASSYTNRVDYEQYF
cdr3_nt: TGTGCCAGCAGTTACACCAACAGAGTGGACTACGAGCAGTACTTC

v_call: TRBV12-3/TRBV12-4
d_call: TRBD2
clone_size: few
j_call: TRBJ2-7
cdr3_aa: CASSATSGGTEQYF
cdr3_nt: TGTGCCAGCAGTGCAACTAGCGGGGGGACGGAGCAGTACTTC

v_call: TRBV18
d_call: -
clone_size: -
j_call: TRBJ2-3
cdr3_aa: CASSPSATAVDTQYF
cdr3_nt: TGTGCCAGCTCACCCTCAGCTACCGCGGTAGATACGCAGTATTTT

v_call: TRBV7-6
d_call: -
clone_size: few
j_call: TRBJ1-5
cdr3_aa: CARLGQPQHF
cdr3_nt: TGTGCCAGGTTGGGTCAGCCCCAGCATTTT

v_call: TRBV5-1
d_call: -
clone_size: -
j_call: TRBJ2-2
cdr3_aa: CASSLLGGPGELFF
cdr3_nt: TGCGCCAGCAGCTTGTTAGGGGGACCCGGGGAGCTGTTTTTT

v_call: TRBV4-1
d_call: -
clone_size: few
j_call: TRBJ2-3
cdr3_aa: CASSLTQGRSTDTQYF
cdr3_nt: TGCGCCAGCAGCCTAACACAGGGGAGGAGCACAGATACGCAGTATTTT

v_call: TRBV5-1
d_call: TRBD1
clone_size: -
j_call: TRBJ2-7
cdr3_aa: CASSQEGQGNYEQYF
cdr3_nt: TGCGCCAGCAGCCAGGAGGGACAGGGGAACTACGAGCAGTACTTC

v_call: TRBV6-5
d_call: -
clone_size: few
j_call: TRBJ2-1
cdr3_aa: CASSYSTDPRGNEQFF
cdr3_nt: TGTGCCAGCAGTTACTCGACGGACCCCCGAGGCAATGAGCAGTTCTTC

v_call: TRBV9
d_call: -
clone_size: -
j_call: TRBJ2-5
cdr3_aa: CASSLKPGHQETQYF
cdr3_nt: TGTGCCAGCAGTCTGAAACCGGGACACCAAGAGACCCAGTACTTC

v_call: TRBV5-1
d_call: -
clone_size: few
j_call: TRBJ2-5
cdr3_aa: CASSPGTSREETQYF
cdr3_nt: TGCGCCAGCAGCCCGGGAACTAGCAGGGAAGAGACCCAGTACTTC

v_call: TRBV9
d_call: TRBD2
clone_size: -
j_call: TRBJ2-5
cdr3_aa: CASSVGAGVGPGETQYF
cdr3_nt: TGTGCCAGCAGCGTAGGGGCGGGAGTCGGCCCTGGGGAGACCCAGTACTTC

v_call: TRBV3-1
d_call: -
clone_size: -
j_call: TRBJ2-7
cdr3_aa: CASSTPGYEQYF
cdr3_nt: TGTGCCAGCAGCACGCCAGGTTACGAGCAGTACTTC

v_call: TRBV9
d_call: -
clone_size: -
j_call: TRBJ2-3
cdr3_aa: CASSVVSGVEDTQYF
cdr3_nt: TGTGCCAGCAGCGTAGTATCGGGAGTAGAAGATACGCAGTATTTT

v_call: TRBV9
d_call: TRBD2
clone_size: -
j_call: TRBJ2-1
cdr3_aa: CASSLGTFTPSGRAYNEQFF
cdr3_nt: TGTGCCAGCAGCCTTGGAACCTTCACTCCTAGCGGGAGAGCCTACAATGAGCAGTTCTTC

v_call: TRBV20-1
d_call: TRBD2
clone_size: -
j_call: TRBJ2-2
cdr3_aa: CSAGLAGGLRTGELFF
cdr3_nt: TGCAGTGCCGGACTAGCGGGAGGGCTCCGGACCGGGGAGCTGTTTTTT

v_call: TRBV20-1
d_call: TRBD1
clone_size: -
j_call: TRBJ2-1
cdr3_aa: CSAPRAGTADNEQFF
cdr3_nt: TGCAGTGCTCCACGAGCCGGGACAGCTGACAATGAGCAGTTCTTC

v_call: TRBV21-1
d_call: -
clone_size: many
j_call: TRBJ2-4
cdr3_aa: CASARGRGNIQYF
cdr3_nt: TGTGCCAGCGCCCGGGGTCGGGGAAACATTCAGTACTTC

v_call: TRBV5-1
d_call: -
clone_size: -
j_call: TRBJ1-3
cdr3_aa: CASSLGPQVLSGNTIYF
cdr3_nt: TGCGCCAGCAGCTTGGGACCACAGGTACTCTCTGGAAACACCATATATTTT

v_call: TRBV12-3/TRBV12-4
d_call: TRBD1
clone_size: -
j_call: TRBJ2-7
cdr3_aa: CASSRDRSYEQYF
cdr3_nt: TGTGCCAGCAGCCGGGACAGGTCCTACGAGCAGTACTTC

v_call: TRBV20-1
d_call: TRBD1
clone_size: -
j_call: TRBJ1-3
cdr3_aa: CSARGTGASGNTIYF
cdr3_nt: TGCAGTGCTAGGGGGACAGGGGCCTCTGGAAACACCATATATTTT